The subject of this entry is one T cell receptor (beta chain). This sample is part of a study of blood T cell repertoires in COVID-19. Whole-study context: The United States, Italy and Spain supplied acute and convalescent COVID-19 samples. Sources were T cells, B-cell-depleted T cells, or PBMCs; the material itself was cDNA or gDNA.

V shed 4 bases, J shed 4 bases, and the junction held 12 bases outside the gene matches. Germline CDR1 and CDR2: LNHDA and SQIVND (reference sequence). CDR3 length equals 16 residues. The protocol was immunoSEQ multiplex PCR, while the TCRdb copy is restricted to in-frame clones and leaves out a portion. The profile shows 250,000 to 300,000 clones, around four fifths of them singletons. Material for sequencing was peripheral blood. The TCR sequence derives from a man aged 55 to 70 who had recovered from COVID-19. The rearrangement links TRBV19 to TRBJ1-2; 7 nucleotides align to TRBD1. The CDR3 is CASSTDYRGLGYGYTF. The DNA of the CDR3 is TGTGCCAGTAGTACTGATTACAGGGGACTCGGCTATGGCTACACCTTC.